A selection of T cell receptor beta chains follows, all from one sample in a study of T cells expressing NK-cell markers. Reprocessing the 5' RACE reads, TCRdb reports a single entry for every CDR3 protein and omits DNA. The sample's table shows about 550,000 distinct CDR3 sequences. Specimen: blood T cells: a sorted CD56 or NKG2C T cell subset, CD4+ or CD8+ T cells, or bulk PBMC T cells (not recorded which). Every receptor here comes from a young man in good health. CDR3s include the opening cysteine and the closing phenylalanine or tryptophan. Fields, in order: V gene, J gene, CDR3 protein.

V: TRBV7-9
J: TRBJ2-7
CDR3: CASSPASTGEQYF

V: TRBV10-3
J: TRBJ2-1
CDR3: CAIRGTSGLSSYNEQFF

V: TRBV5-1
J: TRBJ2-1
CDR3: CASSLGGPFNEQFF

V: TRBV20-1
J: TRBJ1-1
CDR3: CSARDTSRNTEAFF

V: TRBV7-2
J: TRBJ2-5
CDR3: CASSFQGWYQETQYF

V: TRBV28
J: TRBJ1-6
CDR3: CASTPLPGQGGSPLHF

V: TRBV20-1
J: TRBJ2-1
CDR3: CSAQGTGGSYNEQFF

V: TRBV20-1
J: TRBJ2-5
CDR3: CSARAGLKETQYF

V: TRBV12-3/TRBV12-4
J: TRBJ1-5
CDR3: CASSWTGGNQPQHF

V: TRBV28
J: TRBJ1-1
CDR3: CASSSGRAPLTEAFF

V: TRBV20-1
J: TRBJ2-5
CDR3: CSARVFSETQYF

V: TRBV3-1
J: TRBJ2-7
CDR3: CASSHPSGNHYEQYF

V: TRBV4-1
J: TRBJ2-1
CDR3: CASSQDPGTNNEQFF

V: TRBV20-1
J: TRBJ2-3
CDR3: CSASGQGGSIWATDTQYF

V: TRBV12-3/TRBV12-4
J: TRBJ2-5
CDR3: CASSDSGGETQYF

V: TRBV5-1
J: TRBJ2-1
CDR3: CASSNRTSGAYEQFF

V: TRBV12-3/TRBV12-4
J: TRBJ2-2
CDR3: CASSYRHRDRGRLNTGELFF

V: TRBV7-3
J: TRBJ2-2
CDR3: CASSLGQGELFF

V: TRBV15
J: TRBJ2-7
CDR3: CATSGELVFGYEQYF

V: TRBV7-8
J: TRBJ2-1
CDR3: CASSLDRTDEQFF

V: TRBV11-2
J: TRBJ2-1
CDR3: CASSSPGQGDSGLSYNEQFF

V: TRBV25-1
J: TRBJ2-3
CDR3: CASEDTDSWPEDTQYF

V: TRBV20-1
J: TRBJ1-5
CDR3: CSAPLPGTGNQPQHF

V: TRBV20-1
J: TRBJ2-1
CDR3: CSARGQGGSNEQFF

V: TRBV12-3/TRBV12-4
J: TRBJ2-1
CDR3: CASTWGSNEQFF

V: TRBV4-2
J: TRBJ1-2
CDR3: CASSDEGKTLANYGYTF

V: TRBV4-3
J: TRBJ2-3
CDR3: CASSQDQGQGTDTQYF

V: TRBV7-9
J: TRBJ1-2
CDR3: CASSLPPTGEDYGYTF

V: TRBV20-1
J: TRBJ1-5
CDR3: CSARATRSGGNQPQHF

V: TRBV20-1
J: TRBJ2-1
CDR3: CSAPKTVSSYNEQFF

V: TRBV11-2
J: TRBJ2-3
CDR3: CASSLSLAGTLDTQYF

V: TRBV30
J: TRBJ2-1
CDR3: CAWSPLRAGGNEQFF

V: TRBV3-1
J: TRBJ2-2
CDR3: CASSPFGGGKRIGELFF